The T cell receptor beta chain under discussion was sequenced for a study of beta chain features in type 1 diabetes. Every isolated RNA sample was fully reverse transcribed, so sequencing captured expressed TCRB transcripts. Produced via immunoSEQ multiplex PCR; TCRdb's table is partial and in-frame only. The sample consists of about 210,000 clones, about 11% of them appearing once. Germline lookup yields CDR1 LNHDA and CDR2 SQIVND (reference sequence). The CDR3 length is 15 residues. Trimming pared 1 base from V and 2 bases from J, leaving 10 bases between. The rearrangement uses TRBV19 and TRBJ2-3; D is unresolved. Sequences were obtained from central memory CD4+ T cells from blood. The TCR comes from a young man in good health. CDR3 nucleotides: TGTGCCAGTAGTATAGTTGGAGCTCCCACAGATACGCAGTATTTT. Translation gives CASSIVGAPTDTQYF.